This record concerns one T cell receptor beta chain sequence. Its antigen is not identified. These data belong to a study of cytomegalovirus exposure and HLA in healthy donors. Study results and caveats: The tendency of first-cohort TCR clusters to co-occur in the 120 validation repertoires was the finding of a later analysis.

Using immunoSEQ multiplex PCR, the repertoire was profiled, and TCRdb retains in-frame clones only, with some absent. There are about 190,000 clones in the sample; around 84% occur only once, and roughly 7% lies in the top ten. Input material: PBMCs. This clonotype was obtained from a man between 18 and 35 years old in good health and CMV-seropositive.

The CDR3 nucleotides read TGTGCCAGCAGCTCGGGGGGGCTCCTCTCCTACGAGCAGTACTTC. Translation: CASSSGGLLSYEQYF. The V gene is TRBV7-2, the J gene TRBJ2-7; 8 bases match TRBD2. V shed 4 bases, J shed 0 bases, and the junction held 5 bases outside the gene matches. Per germline, CDR1 SGHTA and CDR2 FQGNSA. This CDR3 spans 15 amino acids.